Included here is one TCR beta chain sequence, with context. Its antigen is currently unknown. Germline V CDR1 and CDR2: SGHAT, FQNNGV. The CDR3 loop spans 14 amino acids. The germline V and J ends were trimmed by 4 bases and 3 bases, with 13 bases remaining between them. This specimen comes from a study of CD8+CD57+ T cells in acquired aplastic anemia. Turning to the study itself: When averaged, DNA from sorted CD4+ and CD8+ cells came to approximately 3.2 ug. For CD4+ cells, healthy donors had an average of approximately 9.8 million reads.

TCR beta VDJ and CDR3 profiles were obtained from a genomic DNA template. TCRdb used MiXCR to reprocess the reads, holding one entry per CDR3 protein. The data hold about 160,000 distinct CDR3 sequences, with approximately 40% observed a single time. Study-wide findings and caveats: Patient and control CD8+ Simpson's diversity was not significantly different. The study identified 25 to 30 CD8+ CDR3 sequences shared by patients and controls.

This chain uses TRBV11-2 with TRBJ2-7; no clear D gene. This TCR derives from a human donor in good health. The specimen sequenced was sorted CD4+, CD8+, or CD8+CD57+ T cells (not recorded which) from PBMCs. The CDR3: CASSSFKDGYEQYF. The CDR3 region has the DNA TGTGCCAGCAGCTCATTCAAGGACGGCTACGAGCAGTACTTC.